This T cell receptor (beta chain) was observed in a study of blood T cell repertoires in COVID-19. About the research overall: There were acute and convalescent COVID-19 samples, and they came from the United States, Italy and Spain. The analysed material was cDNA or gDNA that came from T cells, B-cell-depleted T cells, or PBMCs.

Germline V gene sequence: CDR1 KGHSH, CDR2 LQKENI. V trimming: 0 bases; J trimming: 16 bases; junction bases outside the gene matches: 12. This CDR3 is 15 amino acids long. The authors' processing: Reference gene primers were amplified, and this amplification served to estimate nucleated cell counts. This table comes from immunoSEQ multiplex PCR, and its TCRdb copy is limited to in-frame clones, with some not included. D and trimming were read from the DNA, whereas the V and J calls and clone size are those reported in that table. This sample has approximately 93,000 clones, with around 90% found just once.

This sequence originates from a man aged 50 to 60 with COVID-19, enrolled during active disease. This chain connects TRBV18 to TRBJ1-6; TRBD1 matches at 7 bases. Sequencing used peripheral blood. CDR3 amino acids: CASSPPGTALFELHF. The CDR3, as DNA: TGTGCCAGCTCACCACCGGGGACAGCTCTCTTCGAGCTCCACTTT.